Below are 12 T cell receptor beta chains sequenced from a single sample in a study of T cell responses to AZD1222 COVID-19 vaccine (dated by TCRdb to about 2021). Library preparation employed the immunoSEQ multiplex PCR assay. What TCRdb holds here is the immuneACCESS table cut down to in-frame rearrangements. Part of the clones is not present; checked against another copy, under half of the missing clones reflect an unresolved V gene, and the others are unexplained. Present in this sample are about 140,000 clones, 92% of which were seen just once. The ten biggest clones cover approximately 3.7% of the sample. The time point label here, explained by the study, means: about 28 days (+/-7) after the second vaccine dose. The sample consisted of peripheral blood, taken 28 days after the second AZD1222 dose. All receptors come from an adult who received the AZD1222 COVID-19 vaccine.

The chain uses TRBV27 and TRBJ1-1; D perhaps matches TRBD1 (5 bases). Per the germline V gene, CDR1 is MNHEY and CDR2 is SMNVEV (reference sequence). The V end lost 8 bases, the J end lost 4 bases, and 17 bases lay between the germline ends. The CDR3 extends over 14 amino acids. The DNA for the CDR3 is TGTGCCAGCTTTAGCCGGCCGGGGACCACTGAAGCTTTCTTT. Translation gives CASFSRPGTTEAFF.

The CDR3: CASSLEGAGGGNTIYF. In DNA, the CDR3 is TGCGCCAGCAGCTTGGAGGGGGCAGGAGGTGGAAACACCATATATTTT. The chain links TRBV5-1 to TRBJ1-3; 7 bases agree with TRBD1. This CDR3 has 16 amino acids. Per germline, CDR1 SGHRS and CDR2 YFSETQ. V gave up 0 bases and J gave up 3 bases; unmatched junction bases: 6.

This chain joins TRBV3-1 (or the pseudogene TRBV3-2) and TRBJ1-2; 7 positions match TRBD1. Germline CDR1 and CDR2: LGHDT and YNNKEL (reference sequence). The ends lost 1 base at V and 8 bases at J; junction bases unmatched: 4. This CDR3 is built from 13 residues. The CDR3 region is CASSQGQGRGYTF. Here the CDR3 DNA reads TGTGCCAGCAGCCAAGGACAGGGACGAGGCTACACCTTC.

This CDR3 is CASSRGGTDNEQFF. The DNA for the CDR3 is TGTGCCAGCAGCAGGGGGGGGACAGACAATGAGCAGTTCTTC. This chain links TRBV5-4 with TRBJ2-1; D may be TRBD1 or TRBD2 (7 bases each). The CDR3 has 14 amino acids. V was pared by 4 bases and J by 5 bases, with 13 bases between. CDR1 and CDR2 (germline): SGHNT, YYREEE (reference sequence).

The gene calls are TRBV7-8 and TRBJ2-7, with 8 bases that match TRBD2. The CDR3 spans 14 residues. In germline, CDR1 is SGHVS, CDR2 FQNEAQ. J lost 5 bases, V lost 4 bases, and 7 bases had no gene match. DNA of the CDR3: TGTGCCAGCAGCTCTCGACTAGCGTCGAACGAGCAGTACTTC. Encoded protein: CASSSRLASNEQYF. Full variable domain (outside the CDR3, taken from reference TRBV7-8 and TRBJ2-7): GAGVSQSPRYKVAKRGQDVALRCDPISGHVSLFWYQQALGQGPEFLTYFQNEAQLDKSGLPSDRFFAERPEGSVSTLKIQRTQQEDSAVYLCASSSRLASNEQYFGPGTRLTVT.

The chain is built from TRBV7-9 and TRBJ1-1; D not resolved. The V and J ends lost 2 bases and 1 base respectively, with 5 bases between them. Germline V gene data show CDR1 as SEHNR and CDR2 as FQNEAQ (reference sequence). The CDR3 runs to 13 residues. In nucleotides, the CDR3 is TGTGCCAGCAGCTTAAGAGGGAACACTGAAGCTTTCTTT. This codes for CASSLRGNTEAFF.

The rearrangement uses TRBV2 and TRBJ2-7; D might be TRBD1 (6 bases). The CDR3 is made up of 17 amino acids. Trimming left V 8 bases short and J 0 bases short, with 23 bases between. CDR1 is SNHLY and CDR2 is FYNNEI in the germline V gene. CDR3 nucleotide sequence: TGTGCCAGCGCCGGGAACAGGGCCGGTAAAGACTCCTACGAGCAGTACTTC. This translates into CASAGNRAGKDSYEQYF.

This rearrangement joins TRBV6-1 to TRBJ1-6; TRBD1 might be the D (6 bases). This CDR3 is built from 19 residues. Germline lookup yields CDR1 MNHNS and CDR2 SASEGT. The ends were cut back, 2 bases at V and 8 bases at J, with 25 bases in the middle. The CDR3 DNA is TGTGCCAGCAGTGAAATTCCAGTAGGGGGGCGTATGGTGGATTCACCCCTCCACTTT. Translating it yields CASSEIPVGGRMVDSPLHF.

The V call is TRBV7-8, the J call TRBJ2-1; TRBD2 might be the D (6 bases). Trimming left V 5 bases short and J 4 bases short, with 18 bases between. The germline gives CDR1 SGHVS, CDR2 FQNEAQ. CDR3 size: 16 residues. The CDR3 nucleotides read TGTGCCAGCAGCCCTCGCGGGGACGGCCGGTACAATGAGCAGTTCTTC. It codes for CASSPRGDGRYNEQFF.

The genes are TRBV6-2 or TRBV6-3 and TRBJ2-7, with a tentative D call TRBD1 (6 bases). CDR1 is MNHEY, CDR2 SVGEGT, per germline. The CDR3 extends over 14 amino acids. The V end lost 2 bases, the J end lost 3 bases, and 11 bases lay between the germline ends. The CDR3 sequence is CASSYQGPNYEQYF. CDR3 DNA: TGTGCCAGCAGTTACCAGGGGCCCAACTACGAGCAGTACTTC.

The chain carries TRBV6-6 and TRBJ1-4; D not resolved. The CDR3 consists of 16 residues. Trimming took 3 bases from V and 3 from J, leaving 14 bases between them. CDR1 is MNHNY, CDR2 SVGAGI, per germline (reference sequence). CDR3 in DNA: TGTGCCAGCAGTTATGGCAGCCGGTTCTCTAATGAAAAACTGTTTTTT. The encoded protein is CASSYGSRFSNEKLFF.

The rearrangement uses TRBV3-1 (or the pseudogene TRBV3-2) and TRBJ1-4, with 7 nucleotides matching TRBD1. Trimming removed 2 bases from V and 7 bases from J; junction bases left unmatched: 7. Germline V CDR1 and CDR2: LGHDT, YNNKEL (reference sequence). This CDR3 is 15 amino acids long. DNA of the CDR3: TGTGCCAGCAGCCAACCGGGACAGTACCCTGAAAAACTGTTTTTT. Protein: CASSQPGQYPEKLFF.